Each of the 16 T cell receptor beta chains below was sequenced from the same sample in a study of T cell changes during pregnancy in multiple sclerosis. Profiling relied on immunoSEQ multiplex PCR, and the TCRdb table lists in-frame clones only, not all of them. The sample holds tens of thousands of clones, under 95% seen once. The sample consisted of peripheral blood, taken before pregnancy. These receptors were taken from a female donor with multiple sclerosis, enrolled in a pregnancy study.

This clone was detected once. The V gene is TRBV27, the J gene TRBJ2-7, with D possibly TRBD2 on 6 matching bases. Germline CDR1 and CDR2: MNHEY and SMNVEV (reference sequence). The CDR3 is 13 amino acids. V was trimmed by 7 bases and J by 3 bases, leaving 13 bases between them. Here the CDR3 DNA reads TGTGCCAGCATCAAAGCCGGGGGCTACGAGCAGTACTTC. This codes for CASIKAGGYEQYF.

In DNA, the CDR3 is TGTGCCAGCCGAAGTGGCGGCGGATACAATGAGCAGTTCTTC. Protein: CASRSGGGYNEQFF. V is TRBV2 and J is TRBJ2-1; unclear D gene. Germline V lookup: CDR1 SNHLY, CDR2 FYNNEI. The CDR3 length is 14 residues. V lost 8 bases to trimming and J lost 4 bases, with 15 bases between them.

This clone has only one observation. The chain links TRBV5-4 to TRBJ2-2; 7 bases agree with TRBD1. CDR3 length equals 13 residues. CDR1 and CDR2 (germline): SGHNT, YYREEE (reference sequence). J gave up 7 bases and V 4 bases, and 4 bases lay outside the gene matches. The CDR3 sequence is CASSDRAIGELFF. As DNA, the CDR3 is TGTGCCAGCAGCGACAGGGCGATCGGGGAGCTGTTTTTT.

This rearrangement joins TRBV27 to TRBJ2-5, with TRBD2 matching over 11 bases. V shed 6 bases, J shed 5 bases, and the junction held 5 bases outside the gene matches. The CDR3 is made up of 14 amino acids. Germline loops: CDR1 MNHEY, CDR2 SMNVEV (reference sequence). The CDR3 loop reads CASRLAGALETQYF. CDR3 DNA: TGTGCCAGCAGACTAGCGGGGGCCCTTGAGACCCAGTACTTC.

The DNA for the CDR3 is TGTGCCAGCAGCGAAACTAGGGCAGCAGATACGCAGTATTTT. This sequence encodes CASSETRAADTQYF. The rearrangement uses TRBV9 and TRBJ2-3; D may be TRBD2 (5 bases). The CDR3 has 14 amino acids. Germline lookup yields CDR1 SGDLS and CDR2 YYNGEE. The ends were cut back, 3 bases at V and 4 bases at J, with 12 bases in the middle.

V usage is TRBV27 and J usage is TRBJ2-3, with a weak D call TRBD2 (6 bases). From germline, CDR1 is MNHEY and CDR2 SMNVEV (reference sequence). The germline V and J ends were trimmed by 10 bases and 2 bases, with 13 bases remaining between them. The CDR3 is 13 amino acids. The CDR3 here is CATQGLPTDTQYF. CDR3 in DNA: TGTGCCACCCAGGGACTTCCCACAGATACGCAGTATTTT.

This rearrangement joins TRBV25-1 to TRBJ1-2, with a possible D match to TRBD1 (5 bases). Per the germline V gene, CDR1 is MGHDK and CDR2 is SYGVNS. The CDR3 runs to 15 residues. The ends were cut back, 0 bases at V and 7 bases at J, with 15 bases in the middle. CDR3 amino acids: CASSEYFEGVPGYTF. Written as DNA, the CDR3 is TGTGCCAGCAGTGAATATTTCGAAGGGGTCCCTGGCTACACCTTC.

This chain links TRBV29-1 with TRBJ2-2, with a possible D match to TRBD1 (5 bases). Germline CDR1 SQVTM, CDR2 ANQGSEA. The length of the CDR3 is 12 residues. Trimming took off 4 bases at V and 6 bases at J, with 9 bases between the two ends. The CDR3 spells CSVGTSAGELFF. As DNA, the CDR3 is TGCAGCGTTGGGACATCGGCCGGGGAGCTGTTTTTT.

The CDR3 nucleotides read TGCGCCAGCAGCCAATTACCGAGCTCCTATAATTCACCCCTCCACTTT. This gives the protein CASSQLPSSYNSPLHF. The chain joins TRBV4-1 to TRBJ1-6, with D unresolved. The CDR3 is made up of 16 amino acids. Germline V CDR1 and CDR2: MGHRA, YSYEKL. The ends were cut back, 2 bases at V and 0 bases at J, with 8 bases in the middle.

V and J are TRBV10-3 and TRBJ2-1, with 9 bases fitting TRBD2. This CDR3 contains 16 residues. Looked up from germline, CDR1 is ENHRY and CDR2 is SYGVKD. With V trimmed by 2 bases and J by 8 bases, 10 bases remained unmatched. In DNA form, the CDR3 reads TGTGCCATCAGTGAGAGGCGGGGGGGCGCGGGGCATGAGCAGTTCTTC. It specifies CAISERRGGAGHEQFF.

The CDR3 spells CASSGGQLEGETQYF. In DNA, the CDR3 is TGTGCCAGCAGTGGGGGACAGTTGGAGGGAGAGACCCAGTACTTC. This sequence joins TRBV6-1 and TRBJ2-5; D may be TRBD1 (7 bases). This CDR3 has 15 residues. V lost 4 bases and J lost 4, with 16 bases in between. The germline CDR1 and CDR2 sequences are MNHNS and SASEGT.

This rearrangement joins TRBV9 to TRBJ1-4; the D is unclear. This CDR3 has 14 amino acids. V was clipped by 4 bases and J by 7 bases, with 14 bases between them. CDR1 is SGDLS and CDR2 is YYNGEE in the germline V gene. The chain's CDR3 is CASSLRSTAEKLFF. CDR3 nucleotides: TGTGCCAGCAGCCTCAGGTCTACGGCTGAAAAACTGTTTTTT.

The V and J genes are TRBV14 and TRBJ1-1, with 7 bases aligning to TRBD1. From germline, CDR1 is SGHDN and CDR2 FVKESK. The trim removed 4 bases at V and 1 base at J, leaving 3 bases unmatched. The CDR3 spans 14 residues. The CDR3 reads CASSPQGRNTEAFF. The CDR3 DNA reads TGTGCCAGCAGCCCACAGGGGCGGAACACTGAAGCTTTCTTT.

The rearrangement links TRBV27 to TRBJ2-7, with 8 bases fitting TRBD1. The germline V gene encodes CDR1 MNHEY and CDR2 SMNVEV (reference sequence). The junction had 5 bases not matched to a gene; V was cut back by 0 bases and J by 4 bases. This CDR3 has 15 amino acids. The CDR3 reads CASSLSRDRWYEQYF. The CDR3 bases are TGTGCCAGCAGTTTATCGAGGGACAGGTGGTACGAGCAGTACTTC.

The DNA of the CDR3 is TGTGCCAGCCACTCCGGGGTCGGCACTGAAGCTTTCTTT. Protein sequence: CASHSGVGTEAFF. This chain connects TRBV5-6 to TRBJ1-1, with D unresolved. With 7 bases removed from V and 4 bases from J, the gap between germline ends came to 14 bases. The CDR3 extends over 13 amino acids. Germline CDR1 SGHDT, CDR2 YYEEEE.

This clone was seen only once. The J gene is TRBJ2-7, the V gene TRBV2; D is possibly TRBD1 (6 bases). Trimming pared 6 bases from V and 1 base from J, leaving 10 bases between. CDR3 length: 13 residues. Germline-derived CDR1 and CDR2 are SNHLY and FYNNEI. CDR3 coding DNA: TGTGCCAGCAGCGTGACAGGTTCCTACGAGCAGTACTTC. This codes for CASSVTGSYEQYF.